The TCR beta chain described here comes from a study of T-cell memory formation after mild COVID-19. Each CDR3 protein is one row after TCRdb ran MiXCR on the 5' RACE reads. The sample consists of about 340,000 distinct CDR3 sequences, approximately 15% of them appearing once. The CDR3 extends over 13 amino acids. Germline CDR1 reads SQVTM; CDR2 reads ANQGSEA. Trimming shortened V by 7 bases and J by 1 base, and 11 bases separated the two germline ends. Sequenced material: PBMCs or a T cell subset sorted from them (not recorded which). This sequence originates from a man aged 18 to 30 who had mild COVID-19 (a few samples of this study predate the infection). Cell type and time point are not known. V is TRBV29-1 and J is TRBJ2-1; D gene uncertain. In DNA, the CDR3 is TGCAGCGCCCGAGAAGGGTCCTACAATGAGCAGTTCTTC. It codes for CSAREGSYNEQFF.